Below are 30 T cell receptor beta chains sequenced from a single sample in a study of T-cell reconstitution after alpha-beta-depleted transplantation in children. Unique molecular identifiers featured in how the TCRbeta library was prepared. From the PCR reads, TCRdb called clonotypes with MiXCR, one entry per CDR3 protein. This table has hundreds of thousands of distinct CDR3 sequences, about 25% appearing once. The sample was PBMCs, taken before TCRalphabeta/CD19-depleted stem cell transplant. The receptors here all came from a girl aged 2 to 9 with Fanconi anemia, due to receive a stem cell transplant.

There are many counts of this clonotype. V usage is TRBV7-2 and J usage is TRBJ2-4, with TRBD2 matching 10 bases. The junction had 8 bases not matched to a gene; V was cut back by 3 bases and J by 0 bases. Germline V lookup: CDR1 SGHTA, CDR2 FQGNSA. This CDR3 is 18 amino acids long. The CDR3 sequence: CASSFQSSGSLAKNIQYF. The CDR3 region has the DNA TGTGCCAGCAGCTTTCAATCTAGCGGGAGTTTAGCCAAAAACATTCAGTACTTC.

This clonotype was seen at least ten times. The chain combines TRBV20-1 with TRBJ2-2; a weak D match, TRBD1 (6 bases). V shed 7 bases and J shed 5 bases, with 26 bases lying between them. Germline V lookup: CDR1 DFQATT, CDR2 SNEGSKA (reference sequence). The CDR3 extends over 17 amino acids. CDR3 residues: CSVPNPGQGMGTGELFF. The CDR3 DNA reads TGCAGTGTACCCAACCCGGGGCAGGGGATGGGAACCGGGGAGCTGTTTTTT.

The chain carries TRBV5-1 and TRBJ2-1; unclear D gene. V was pared by 0 bases and J by 9 bases, with 16 bases between. The CDR3 contains 15 residues. Germline-derived CDR1 and CDR2 are SGHRS and YFSETQ. CDR3 coding DNA: TGCGCCAGCAGCTTGGCATATCCTACGCGAGCTGAGCAGTTCTTC. The encoded protein is CASSLAYPTRAEQFF.

This clonotype was detected many times. CDR3 in DNA: TGTGCCAGCAGCCGCCGGGACGGATCCTACGAGCAGTACTTC. Amino acids: CASSRRDGSYEQYF. V and J are TRBV4-2 and TRBJ2-7; the D call may be TRBD1 or TRBD2 (5 bases each). Germline V lookup: CDR1 LGHNA, CDR2 YNFKEQ. Trimming took off 4 bases at V and 1 base at J, with 11 bases between the two ends. The CDR3 has 14 residues.

The rearrangement uses TRBV20-1 and TRBJ2-7; TRBD2 might be the D (6 bases). Germline V gene lookup returns CDR1 DFQATT and CDR2 SNEGSKA (reference sequence). The CDR3 loop spans 13 amino acids. V gave up 3 bases and J gave up 3 bases, with 12 bases separating them. This chain's CDR3 is CSARARGYYEQYF. CDR3 DNA: TGCAGTGCTAGGGCCCGGGGGTACTACGAGCAGTACTTC.

This clonotype was picked up a small number of times. The gene calls are TRBV7-2 and TRBJ2-1; possibly TRBD1 or TRBD2 for D (5 bases each). Germline CDR1 SGHTA, CDR2 FQGNSA. Trimming stripped 5 bases from V and 8 bases from J, with 19 bases between. The CDR3 length is 15 residues. The CDR3 sequence: CASSKAGGEYYEQFF. The DNA for the CDR3 is TGTGCCAGCAGCAAAGCTGGGGGAGAGTATTATGAGCAGTTCTTC.

This clonotype was detected ten times or more. The rearrangement links TRBV29-1 to TRBJ2-1, with D unclear. Germline assignment: CDR1 SQVTM and CDR2 ANQGSEA. V lost 1 base to trimming and J lost 9 bases, with 10 bases between them. The CDR3 extends over 12 amino acids. The CDR3, as DNA: TGCAGCGTTGAAGCTGGGGTGGGTGAGCAGTTCTTC. Translating gives CSVEAGVGEQFF.

This clonotype showed up just a few times. This rearrangement joins TRBV4-2 to TRBJ2-4; 7 bases align to TRBD1. This CDR3 has 11 amino acids. Trimming took 8 bases from V and 11 from J; bases not matched to a gene: 6. The germline CDR1 and CDR2 sequences are LGHNA and YNFKEQ. CDR3 sequence reads: CASGTVGVQYF. The CDR3 DNA is TGTGCCAGCGGGACAGTTGGTGTTCAGTACTTC.

This clonotype occurred many times. The chain joins TRBV7-3 to TRBJ2-3, with D uncertain. Trimming left V 1 base short and J 0 bases short, with 8 bases between. The germline V gene has CDR1 SGHTA and CDR2 FQGTGA. The CDR3 spans 15 residues. CDR3 amino acids: CASSLSPHSTDTQYF. The CDR3 DNA is TGTGCCAGCAGCTTAAGCCCCCATAGCACAGATACGCAGTATTTT.

V gene TRBV25-1 combines with J gene TRBJ1-5, with a possible D match to TRBD1 (5 bases). The CDR3 length is 15 residues. Per the germline V gene, CDR1 is MGHDK and CDR2 is SYGVNS. V was cut by 2 bases and J by 4 bases, with 12 bases left in between. The chain's CDR3 is CASSEAGEGNQPQHF. For the CDR3, the DNA is TGTGCCAGCAGTGAAGCGGGGGAGGGAAATCAGCCCCAGCATTTT.

This clonotype occurred a few times. This chain uses TRBV29-1 with TRBJ2-5, with D perhaps given as TRBD1 or TRBD2 (5 bases each). The CDR3 is 14 residues long. In germline, CDR1 is SQVTM, CDR2 ANQGSEA. Trimming took off 6 bases at V and 5 bases at J, with 19 bases between the two ends. The CDR3 is CSVALGSGAETQYF. The DNA of the CDR3 is TGCAGCGTCGCTCTGGGGAGTGGGGCCGAGACCCAGTACTTC. The full variable domain, with the rest looked up from reference TRBV29-1 and TRBJ2-5, is SAVISQKPSRDICQRGTSLTIQCQVDSQVTMMFWYRQQPGQSLTLIATANQGSEATYESGFVIDKFPISRPNLTFSTLTVSNMSPEDSSIYLCSVALGSGAETQYFGPGTRLLVL.

This clonotype was seen a few times. This rearrangement joins TRBV28 to TRBJ1-1; 7 bases match TRBD1. This CDR3 has 12 residues. The V gene's germline CDR1 is MDHEN and CDR2 SYDVKM. Trimming at V came to 7 bases and at J to 8 bases, leaving 7 bases not matched to a gene. The CDR3 DNA is TGTGCCAGCACGCTCGGGACAGCAGAAGCTTTCTTT. Its protein product is CASTLGTAEAFF. The full variable domain, rest sourced from reference TRBV28 and TRBJ1-1, is DVKVTQSSRYLVKRTGEKVFLECVQDMDHENMFWYRQDPGLGLRLIYFSYDVKMKEKGDIPEGYSVSREKKERFSLILESASTNQTSMYLCASTLGTAEAFFGQGTRLTVV.

Many counts were recorded for this clonotype. The rearrangement links TRBV20-1 to TRBJ2-7; D remains unclear. Germline CDR1 DFQATT, CDR2 SNEGSKA (reference sequence). The CDR3 contains 14 residues. Trimming left V 3 bases short and J 2 bases short, with 14 bases between. CDR3 protein: CSASQPGRTYEQYF. Written as DNA, the CDR3 is TGCAGTGCTAGTCAACCGGGCCGCACCTACGAGCAGTACTTC.

This clonotype was seen repeatedly, ten times or more. This rearrangement joins TRBV20-1 to TRBJ2-7; the D gene is possibly TRBD2 (5 bases). CDR3 length: 10 amino acids. The V end lost 5 bases, the J end lost 4 bases, and 6 bases lay between the germline ends. Germline CDR1 and CDR2: DFQATT and SNEGSKA (reference sequence). The chain's CDR3 is CSARDYEQYF. CDR3 bases: TGCAGTGCTCGGGATTACGAGCAGTACTTC.

There are many counts of this clonotype. The V call is TRBV29-1, the J call TRBJ2-3, with TRBD2 matching over 11 bases. This CDR3 is 16 amino acids long. Trimming took 4 bases from V and 2 from J; bases not matched to a gene: 8. Germline loops: CDR1 SQVTM, CDR2 ANQGSEA. DNA of the CDR3: TGCAGCGTTGCCCCAAGACTAGCGGGATTCACAGATACGCAGTATTTT. It yields the protein CSVAPRLAGFTDTQYF.

The chain employs TRBV5-1 and TRBJ2-7; 7 bases are a match to TRBD1. V trimming: 3 bases; J trimming: 2 bases; junction bases outside the gene matches: 5. There are 14 residues in the CDR3. CDR1 is SGHRS, CDR2 YFSETQ, per germline. The CDR3, as DNA: TGCGCCAGCAGCTGGACAGGTTACACCTACGAGCAGTACTTC. Translating it yields CASSWTGYTYEQYF. The full variable domain, completed using reference TRBV5-1 and TRBJ2-7, is KAGVTQTPRYLIKTRGQQVTLSCSPISGHRSVSWYQQTPGQGLQFLFEYFSETQRNKGNFPGRFSGRQFSNSRSEMNVSTLELGDSALYLCASSWTGYTYEQYFGPGTRLTVT.

This clonotype was counted at least ten times. V gene TRBV7-2 combines with J gene TRBJ1-2, with 7 bases matching TRBD1. The CDR3 is made up of 13 amino acids. Trimming cost V 0 bases and J 7 bases; bases outside gene matches: 2. Looked up from germline, CDR1 is SGHTA and CDR2 is FQGNSA. CDR3 loop: CASSLAGGSGYTF. In DNA form, the CDR3 reads TGTGCCAGCAGCTTAGCAGGGGGCAGTGGCTACACCTTC.

This clonotype occurred a few times. This chain joins TRBV20-1 and TRBJ2-1; D remains unclear. This CDR3 has 12 amino acids. CDR1 and CDR2 (germline): DFQATT, SNEGSKA (reference sequence). Trimming removed 6 bases at V and 6 bases at J, with 12 bases between. In DNA, the CDR3 is TGCAGTGCGGAGATTCCCTTCAATGAGCAGTTCTTC. It yields the protein CSAEIPFNEQFF.

This chain uses TRBV27 with TRBJ2-1, with 11 bases fitting TRBD2. The CDR3 totals 17 residues. V gave up 5 bases and J gave up 4 bases; unmatched junction bases: 10. Germline-derived CDR1 and CDR2 are MNHEY and SMNVEV (reference sequence). The CDR3 reads CASSTTPSGRLYNEQFF. As DNA, the CDR3 is TGTGCCAGCAGTACGACACCTAGCGGGAGGCTGTACAATGAGCAGTTCTTC.

The genes are TRBV4-2 and TRBJ2-1; 7 bases line up with TRBD2. This CDR3 spans 14 amino acids. Germline values: CDR1 LGHNA, CDR2 YNFKEQ. J gave up 6 bases and V 0 bases, and 2 bases lay outside the gene matches. The CDR3 nucleotides are TGTGCCAGCAGCCAAGATTCTAGCGGCAATGAGCAGTTCTTC. Amino acid sequence: CASSQDSSGNEQFF.

This clonotype was recorded many times. The chain recombines TRBV20-1 with TRBJ1-3; D not resolved. Trimming left V 3 bases short and J 4 bases short, with 4 bases between. Germline V gives CDR1 DFQATT, CDR2 SNEGSKA (reference sequence). CDR3 length: 11 amino acids. In DNA form, the CDR3 reads TGCAGTGCTAGCCAGGGAAACACCATATATTTT. Translation: CSASQGNTIYF.

V is TRBV5-1 and J is TRBJ2-1, with D tentatively TRBD2 (6 bases). V was trimmed by 6 bases and J by 7 bases, leaving 17 bases between them. Germline V gives CDR1 SGHRS, CDR2 YFSETQ. This CDR3 is 14 amino acids long. The CDR3 protein is CASIRELRENEQFF. CDR3 nucleotide sequence: TGCGCCAGCATCCGGGAGCTAAGGGAAAATGAGCAGTTCTTC.

A few counts support this clonotype. V is TRBV20-1 and J is TRBJ1-6; 8 bases match TRBD1. The CDR3 runs to 14 residues. CDR1 is DFQATT, CDR2 SNEGSKA, per germline (reference sequence). V shed 5 bases, J shed 10 bases, and the junction held 10 bases outside the gene matches. In DNA, the CDR3 is TGCAGTGCTGATGGAGCAGGGGGCTCCTCACCCCTCCACTTT. Encoded protein: CSADGAGGSSPLHF.

The chain uses TRBV5-1 and TRBJ2-3; no firm D call. The CDR3 is 14 residues long. V was cut by 2 bases and J by 4 bases, with 11 bases left in between. Germline CDR1 reads SGHRS; CDR2 reads YFSETQ. CDR3 in amino acids: CASSLTLEPDTQYF. CDR3 bases: TGCGCCAGCAGCTTAACTCTAGAGCCAGATACGCAGTATTTT.

This clonotype was counted a few times. CDR3 DNA sequence: TGCAGCGTTGGGGCTAGTGTGGAGACCCAGTACTTC. This codes for CSVGASVETQYF. The chain joins TRBV29-1 to TRBJ2-5; no clear D gene. The CDR3 runs to 12 residues. CDR1 and CDR2 (germline): SQVTM, ANQGSEA. Between the trimmed V and J ends, which lost 4 bases and 5 bases, there was a span of 11 bases.

This rearrangement joins TRBV23-1 to TRBJ2-7; TRBD1 agrees at 8 bases. TRBV23-1 is an ORF, with its function uncertain. The CDR3 contains 15 residues. Germline trimming cut 1 base from V and 3 bases from J; bases unmatched to any gene: 5. The CDR3 DNA follows: TGCGCCAGCAGTCAATTAAGGACAGGGCGCTACGAGCAGTACTTC. It is translated as CASSQLRTGRYEQYF.

This clonotype was counted a few times. The chain is built from TRBV6-1 and TRBJ1-2; 7 nucleotides align to TRBD1. V trimming: 4 bases; J trimming: 2 bases; junction bases outside the gene matches: 1. Per germline, CDR1 MNHNS and CDR2 SASEGT. The CDR3 runs 13 residues. The CDR3 loop is CASSADRNYGYTF. CDR3 DNA sequence: TGTGCCAGCAGTGCGGACAGGAACTATGGCTACACCTTC.

The chain carries TRBV2 and TRBJ2-5; D unclear. Germline V lookup: CDR1 SNHLY, CDR2 FYNNEI. The CDR3 has 15 amino acids. V lost 4 bases to trimming and J lost 5 bases, with 17 bases between them. The CDR3 nucleotides read TGTGCCAGCAGTGGGAGTTTTGGGCGTCCTGAGACCCAGTACTTC. This gives the protein CASSGSFGRPETQYF.

The chain links TRBV29-1 to TRBJ2-3; weak D call: TRBD2 (6 bases). V lost 4 bases to trimming and J lost 2 bases, with 13 bases between them. The CDR3 sequence is 14 residues long. From germline, CDR1 is SQVTM and CDR2 ANQGSEA. The CDR3 DNA follows: TGCAGCGTTGGGGGGAGGCTGAACACAGATACGCAGTATTTT. Protein product: CSVGGRLNTDTQYF.

The genes are TRBV29-1 and TRBJ2-7; possibly TRBD1 for D (6 bases). The ends were cut back, 7 bases at V and 0 bases at J, with 16 bases in the middle. Germline V gene lookup returns CDR1 SQVTM and CDR2 ANQGSEA. This CDR3 is built from 14 residues. In DNA form, the CDR3 reads TGCAGCGGGGACAAGCAGGGGTACTCCTACGAGCAGTACTTC. Residues: CSGDKQGYSYEQYF.